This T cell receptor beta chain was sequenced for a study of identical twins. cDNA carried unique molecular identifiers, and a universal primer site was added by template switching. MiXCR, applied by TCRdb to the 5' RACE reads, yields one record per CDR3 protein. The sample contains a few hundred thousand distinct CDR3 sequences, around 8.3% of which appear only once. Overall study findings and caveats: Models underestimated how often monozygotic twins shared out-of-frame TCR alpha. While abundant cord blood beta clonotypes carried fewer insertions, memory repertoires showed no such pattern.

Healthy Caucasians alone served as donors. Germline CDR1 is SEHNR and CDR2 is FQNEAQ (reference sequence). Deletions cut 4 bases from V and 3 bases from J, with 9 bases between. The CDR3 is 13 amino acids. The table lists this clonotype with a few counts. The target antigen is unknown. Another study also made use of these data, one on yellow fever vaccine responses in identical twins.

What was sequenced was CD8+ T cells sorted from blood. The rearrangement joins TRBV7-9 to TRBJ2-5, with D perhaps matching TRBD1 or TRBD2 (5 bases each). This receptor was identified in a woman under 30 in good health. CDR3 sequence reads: CASSWDVEETQYF. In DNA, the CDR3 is TGTGCCAGCAGCTGGGACGTAGAAGAGACCCAGTACTTC.